This T cell receptor (beta chain) was observed in a study of T cell repertoires in cytomegalovirus infection. Study details: Recently described HLA-C-restricted plus well-studied HLA-B-restricted CMV epitopes were used. Study-level results: Across the ex vivo response, the dominant clonotypes were HLA-C-restricted CMV-specific TCR beta clonotypes.

Germline CDR1 is DFQATT and CDR2 is SNEGSKA (reference sequence). V lost 4 bases and J lost 0, with 9 bases in between. The CDR3 totals 13 residues. One entry per CDR3 protein results from TCRdb running MiXCR on the reads. The top ten clones hold around a sixth of a sample with hundreds of thousands of distinct CDR3 sequences, around a third of them seen once. On this clonotype itself: Antigen specificity is unknown.

This TCR derives from a human donor in good health (CMV status not recorded). Some clones in this sample may be carry-over from other donors' samples. V gene TRBV20-1 combines with J gene TRBJ2-5; D is undetermined. Sequences were derived from cultured PBMCs, sampled from culture after CMV antigen stimulation. This chain's CDR3 is CSATDPYQETQYF. DNA of the CDR3: TGCAGTGCTACAGACCCGTACCAAGAGACCCAGTACTTC.